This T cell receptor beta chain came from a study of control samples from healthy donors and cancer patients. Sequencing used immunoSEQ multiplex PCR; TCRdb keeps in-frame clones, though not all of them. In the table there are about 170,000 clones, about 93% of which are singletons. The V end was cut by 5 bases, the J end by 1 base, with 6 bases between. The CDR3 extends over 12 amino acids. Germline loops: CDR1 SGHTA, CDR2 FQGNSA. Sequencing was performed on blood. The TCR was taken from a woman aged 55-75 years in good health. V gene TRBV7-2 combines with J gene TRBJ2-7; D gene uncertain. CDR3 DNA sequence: TGTGCCAGCAGCCCTCGATCCTACGAGCAGTACTTC. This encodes CASSPRSYEQYF.